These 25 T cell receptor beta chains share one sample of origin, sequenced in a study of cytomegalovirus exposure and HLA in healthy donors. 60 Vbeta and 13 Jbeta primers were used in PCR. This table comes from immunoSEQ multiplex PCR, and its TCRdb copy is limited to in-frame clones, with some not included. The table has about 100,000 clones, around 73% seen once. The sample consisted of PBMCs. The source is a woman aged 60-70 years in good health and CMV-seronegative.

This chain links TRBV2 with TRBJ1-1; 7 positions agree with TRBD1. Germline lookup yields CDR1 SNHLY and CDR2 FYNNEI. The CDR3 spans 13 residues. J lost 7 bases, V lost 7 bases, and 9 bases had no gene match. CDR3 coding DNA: TGTGCCAGCACTCCCGACAGGGTAATTGAAGCTTTCTTT. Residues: CASTPDRVIEAFF. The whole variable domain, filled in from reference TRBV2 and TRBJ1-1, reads EPEVTQTPSHQVTQMGQEVILRCVPISNHLYFYWYRQILGQKVEFLVSFYNNEISEKSEIFDDQFSVERPDGSNFTLKIRSTKLEDSAMYFCASTPDRVIEAFFGQGTRLTVV.

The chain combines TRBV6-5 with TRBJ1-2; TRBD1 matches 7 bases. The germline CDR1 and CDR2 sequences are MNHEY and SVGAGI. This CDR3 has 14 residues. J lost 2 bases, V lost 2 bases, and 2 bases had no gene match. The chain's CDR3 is CASSYGTDNYGYTF. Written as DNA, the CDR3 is TGTGCCAGCAGTTACGGGACAGACAACTATGGCTACACCTTC.

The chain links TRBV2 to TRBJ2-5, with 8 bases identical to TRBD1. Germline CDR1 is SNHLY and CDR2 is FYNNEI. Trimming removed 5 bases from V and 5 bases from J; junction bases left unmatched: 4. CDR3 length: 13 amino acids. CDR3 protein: CASSLDRAETQYF. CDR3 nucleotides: TGTGCCAGCAGTTTGGACAGGGCCGAGACCCAGTACTTC. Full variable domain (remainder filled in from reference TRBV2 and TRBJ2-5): EPEVTQTPSHQVTQMGQEVILRCVPISNHLYFYWYRQILGQKVEFLVSFYNNEISEKSEIFDDQFSVERPDGSNFTLKIRSTKLEDSAMYFCASSLDRAETQYFGPGTRLLVL.

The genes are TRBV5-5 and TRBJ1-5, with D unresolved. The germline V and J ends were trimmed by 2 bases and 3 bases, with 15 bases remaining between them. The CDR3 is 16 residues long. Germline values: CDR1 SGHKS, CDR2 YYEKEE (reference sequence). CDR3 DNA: TGTGCCAGCAGCTTAATCGGGAATGGGGTCAATCAGCCCCAGCATTTT. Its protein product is CASSLIGNGVNQPQHF.

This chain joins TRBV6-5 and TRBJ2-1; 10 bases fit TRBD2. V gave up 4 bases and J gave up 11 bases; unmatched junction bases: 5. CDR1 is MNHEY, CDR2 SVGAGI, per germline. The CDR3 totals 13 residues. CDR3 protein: CASSLAGGPKQFF. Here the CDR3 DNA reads TGTGCCAGCAGTTTAGCGGGGGGCCCCAAGCAGTTCTTC.

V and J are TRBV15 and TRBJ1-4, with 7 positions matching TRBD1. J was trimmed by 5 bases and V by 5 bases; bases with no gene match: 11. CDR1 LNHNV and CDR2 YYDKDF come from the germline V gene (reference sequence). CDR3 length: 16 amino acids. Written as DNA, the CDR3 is TGTGCCACCAGCCGGATCCTGACAGGGCGGAATGAAAAACTGTTTTTT. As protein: CATSRILTGRNEKLFF. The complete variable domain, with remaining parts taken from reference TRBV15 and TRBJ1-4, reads DAMVIQNPRYQVTQFGKPVTLSCSQTLNHNVMYWYQQKSSQAPKLLFHYYDKDFNNEADTPDNFQSRRPNTSFCFLDIRSPGLGDTAMYLCATSRILTGRNEKLFFGSGTQLSVL.

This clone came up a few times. The CDR3: CASSPRAGEYNEQFF. CDR3 DNA: TGTGCCAGCTCACCAAGAGCGGGAGAGTACAATGAGCAGTTCTTC. This chain joins TRBV18 and TRBJ2-1, with 8 bases identical to TRBD2. The junction had 4 bases not matched to a gene; V was cut back by 2 bases and J by 4 bases. Germline assignment: CDR1 KGHSH and CDR2 LQKENI. The CDR3 has 15 residues.

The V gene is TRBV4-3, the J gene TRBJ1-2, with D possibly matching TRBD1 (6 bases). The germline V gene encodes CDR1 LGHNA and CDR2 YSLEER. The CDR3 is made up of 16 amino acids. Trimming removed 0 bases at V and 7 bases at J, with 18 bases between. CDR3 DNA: TGCGCCAGCAGCCAAGATCACGTCGGGGGGGCGGGTGGCTACACCTTC. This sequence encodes CASSQDHVGGAGGYTF.

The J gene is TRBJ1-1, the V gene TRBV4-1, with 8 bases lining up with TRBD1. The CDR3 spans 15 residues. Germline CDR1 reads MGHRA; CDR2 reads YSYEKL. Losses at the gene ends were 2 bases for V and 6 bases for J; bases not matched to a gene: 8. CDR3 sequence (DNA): TGCGCCAGCAGCCAACAGGGGGCCCGGGGACCTGAAGCTTTCTTT. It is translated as CASSQQGARGPEAFF.

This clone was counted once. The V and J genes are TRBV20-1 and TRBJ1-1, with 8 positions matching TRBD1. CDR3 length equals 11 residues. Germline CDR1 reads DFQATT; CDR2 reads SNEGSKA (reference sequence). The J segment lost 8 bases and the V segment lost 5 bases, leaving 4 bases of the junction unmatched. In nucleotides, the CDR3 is TGCAGTGCTCAGGACAGGGCGGAAGCTTTCTTT. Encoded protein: CSAQDRAEAFF.

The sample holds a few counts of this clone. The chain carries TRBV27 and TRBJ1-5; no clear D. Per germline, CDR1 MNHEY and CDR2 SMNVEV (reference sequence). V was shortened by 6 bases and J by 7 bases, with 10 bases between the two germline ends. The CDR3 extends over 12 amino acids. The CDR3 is CASSPSGQPQHF. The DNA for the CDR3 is TGTGCCAGCAGCCCCTCCGGGCAGCCCCAGCATTTT.

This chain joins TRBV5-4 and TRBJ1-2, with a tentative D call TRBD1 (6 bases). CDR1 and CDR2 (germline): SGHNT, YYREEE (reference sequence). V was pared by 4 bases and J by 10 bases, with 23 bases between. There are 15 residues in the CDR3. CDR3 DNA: TGTGCCAGCAGCCCTACACTTTCGGTTGGGGGCCCCTACACCTTC. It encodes CASSPTLSVGGPYTF.

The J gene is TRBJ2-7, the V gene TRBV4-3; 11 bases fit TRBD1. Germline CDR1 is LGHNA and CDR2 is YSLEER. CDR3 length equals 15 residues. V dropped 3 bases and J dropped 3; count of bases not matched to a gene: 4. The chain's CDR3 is CASSQYGTGGYEQYF. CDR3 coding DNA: TGCGCCAGCAGCCAGTATGGGACAGGGGGCTACGAGCAGTACTTC.

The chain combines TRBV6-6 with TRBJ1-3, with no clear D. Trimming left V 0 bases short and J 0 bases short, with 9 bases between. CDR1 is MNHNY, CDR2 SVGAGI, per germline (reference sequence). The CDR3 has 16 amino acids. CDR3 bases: TGTGCCAGCAGTTACTCGAGGGCAGGCTCTGGAAACACCATATATTTT. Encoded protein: CASSYSRAGSGNTIYF.

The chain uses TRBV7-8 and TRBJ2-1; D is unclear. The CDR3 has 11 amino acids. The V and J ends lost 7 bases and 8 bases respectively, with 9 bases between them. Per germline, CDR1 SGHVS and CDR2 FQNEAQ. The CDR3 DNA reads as TGTGCCAGCACAGAGAGGCATGAGCAGTTCTTC. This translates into CASTERHEQFF.

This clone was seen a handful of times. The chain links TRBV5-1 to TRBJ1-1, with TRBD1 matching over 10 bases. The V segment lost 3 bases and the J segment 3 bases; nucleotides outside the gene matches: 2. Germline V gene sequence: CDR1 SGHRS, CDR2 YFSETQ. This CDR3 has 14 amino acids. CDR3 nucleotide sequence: TGCGCCAGCAGCTGGGGGACAGGGGACACTGAAGCTTTCTTT. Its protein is CASSWGTGDTEAFF.

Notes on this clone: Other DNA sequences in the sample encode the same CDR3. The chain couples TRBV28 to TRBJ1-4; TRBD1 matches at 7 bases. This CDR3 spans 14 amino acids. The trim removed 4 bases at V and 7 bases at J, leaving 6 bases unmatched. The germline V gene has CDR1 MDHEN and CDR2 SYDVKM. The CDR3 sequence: CASSSPDRAEKLFF. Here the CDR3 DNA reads TGTGCCAGCAGTTCTCCCGACAGGGCTGAAAAACTGTTTTTT.

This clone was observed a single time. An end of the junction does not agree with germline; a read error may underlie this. CDR3 sequence (DNA): TGTGCCAGCAGCCCAGGGTGGGGGGGCTCCCACAATGAGCAGTTCTTC. It codes for CASSPGWGGSHNEQFF. The gene calls are TRBV7-9 and TRBJ2-1; TRBD2 might be the D (7 bases). This CDR3 has 16 amino acids. CDR1 is SEHNR, CDR2 FQNEAQ, per germline (reference sequence).

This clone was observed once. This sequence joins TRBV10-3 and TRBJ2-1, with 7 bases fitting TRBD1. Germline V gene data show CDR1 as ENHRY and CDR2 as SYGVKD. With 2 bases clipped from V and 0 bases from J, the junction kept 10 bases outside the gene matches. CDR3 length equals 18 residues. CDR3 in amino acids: CAISENRGSIASYNEQFF. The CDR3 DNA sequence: TGTGCCATCAGTGAGAACAGGGGATCTATAGCCTCCTACAATGAGCAGTTCTTC.

For the CDR3, the DNA is TGTGCCAGCAGTTACGTAGGGACAGGGCGGTACGAGCAGTACTTC. Protein sequence: CASSYVGTGRYEQYF. V usage is TRBV6-5 and J usage is TRBJ2-7; 9 bases are shared with TRBD1. J gave up 4 bases and V 2 bases, and 6 bases lay outside the gene matches. Germline loops: CDR1 MNHEY, CDR2 SVGAGI. CDR3 length equals 15 residues.

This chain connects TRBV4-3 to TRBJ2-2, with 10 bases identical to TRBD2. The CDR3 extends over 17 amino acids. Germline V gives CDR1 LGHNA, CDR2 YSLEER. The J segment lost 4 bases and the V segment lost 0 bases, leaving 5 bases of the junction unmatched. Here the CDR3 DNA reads TGCGCCAGCAGCCAAGACAGCGGGAGGGTTGCCACCGGGGAGCTGTTTTTT. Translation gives CASSQDSGRVATGELFF.

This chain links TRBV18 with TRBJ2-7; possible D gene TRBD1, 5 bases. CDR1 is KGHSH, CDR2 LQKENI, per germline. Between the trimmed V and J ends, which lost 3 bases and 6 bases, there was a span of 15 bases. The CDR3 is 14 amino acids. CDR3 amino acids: CASSPNHQGGEQYF. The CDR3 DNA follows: TGTGCCAGCTCACCCAACCACCAGGGTGGCGAGCAGTACTTC.

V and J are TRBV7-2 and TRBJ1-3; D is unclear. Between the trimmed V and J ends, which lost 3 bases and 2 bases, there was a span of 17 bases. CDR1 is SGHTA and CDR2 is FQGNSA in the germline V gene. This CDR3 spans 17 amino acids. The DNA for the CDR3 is TGTGCCAGCAGCTTCCTTTTACCCAGCGGGACTGGAAACACCATATATTTT. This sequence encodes CASSFLLPSGTGNTIYF. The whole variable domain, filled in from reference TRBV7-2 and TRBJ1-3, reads GAGVSQSPSNKVTEKGKDVELRCDPISGHTALYWYRQSLGQGLEFLIYFQGNSAPDKSGLPSDRFSAERTGGSVSTLTIQRTQQEDSAVYLCASSFLLPSGTGNTIYFGEGSWLTVV.

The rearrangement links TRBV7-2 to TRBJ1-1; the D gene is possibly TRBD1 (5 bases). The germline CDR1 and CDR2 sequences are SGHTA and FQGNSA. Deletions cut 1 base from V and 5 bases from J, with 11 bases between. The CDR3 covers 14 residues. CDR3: CASSLVVQGTEAFF. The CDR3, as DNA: TGTGCCAGCAGCTTAGTAGTGCAGGGTACTGAAGCTTTCTTT.

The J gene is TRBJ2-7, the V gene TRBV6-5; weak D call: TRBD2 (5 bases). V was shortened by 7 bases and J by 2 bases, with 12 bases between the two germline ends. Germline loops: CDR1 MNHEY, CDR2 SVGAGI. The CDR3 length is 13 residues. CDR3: CASTKSGTYEQYF. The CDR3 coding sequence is TGTGCCAGCACAAAAAGCGGAACCTACGAGCAGTACTTC.